This TCR beta chain was sequenced in a study of shared clonotypes between healthy human individuals. The ends were cut back, 7 bases at V and 7 bases at J, with 16 bases in the middle. CDR1 MNHEY and CDR2 SVGAGI come from the germline V gene. This CDR3 is 14 amino acids long. In the case of this clone: Its antigen is unidentified.

CD45RO-negative cells were positively selected for CCR7, leaving out terminally differentiated effector memory CD45RA+ cells. The authors loaded 200 ng DNA, around 30,000 T cell genomes, into sorted-subset replicate PCRs. As originally analysed: For the immunoSEQ data, sequences were junction-only without quality scores, so filtering differed. Here immunoSEQ multiplex PCR was the method, and the copy in TCRdb shows in-frame clones only, minus some. V and J calls and clone size are those listed in that table; D and trimming were worked out from the DNA. The repertoire holds roughly 2,000,000 clones, approximately 94% seen once, with under 1.5% in the top ten. Study conclusions and caveats: Rarefaction revealed incomplete sorted-subset sequencing despite large depth. Estimated richness values were generally larger in naive subsets than in memory subsets.

Sequenced: naive CD8+ T cells sorted from blood. The V call is TRBV6-5, the J call TRBJ2-2; D may correspond to TRBD1 or TRBD2 (8 bases each). This clonotype was obtained from a man between 18 and 29 years old in good health. The CDR3 DNA follows: TGTGCCAGCACCTTAGCGGGACAGGTCGGGGAGCTGTTTTTT. This sequence encodes CASTLAGQVGELFF.